This entry lists 5 T cell receptor beta chains sequenced from one sample in a study of vaccination effects on CD4 cells after COVID-19. ViraFEST used viral peptide pools to expand antigen-specific CD4+ T cells before sequencing. The authors isolated CD4+ T cells after about eleven days of culture. Previously uninfected by SARS-CoV-2, the vaccine recipients also showed negative nucleocapsid antibodies. Antigens of these TCRs are unknown. Here immunoSEQ multiplex PCR was the method, and the copy in TCRdb shows in-frame clones only, minus some. Counted here are around 63,000 clones, approximately 71% occurring once; the ten biggest clones make up roughly 3.5%. This sample comprised CD4+ T cells from PBMCs cultured with HCoV-OC43 spike peptides, obtained before COVID-19 vaccination. Subset given: HCoV-OC43 spike overlapping peptide pool stimulation. The origin of the receptors is a human donor who received a COVID-19 vaccine.

The V gene is TRBV30, the J gene TRBJ2-7, with 9 bases identical to TRBD1. V lost 0 bases to trimming and J lost 3 bases; unmatched junction nucleotides: 6. This CDR3 has 15 residues. CDR1 GTSNPN and CDR2 SVGIG come from the germline V gene (reference sequence). The CDR3 reads CAWSVPGTGFYEQYV. In nucleotides, the CDR3 is TGTGCCTGGAGTGTACCCGGGACAGGGTTCTACGAGCAGTACGTC.

The chain uses TRBV28 and TRBJ1-2; D gene uncertain. The CDR3 is 14 residues long. V was pared by 6 bases and J by 5 bases, with 16 bases between. Germline CDR1 is MDHEN and CDR2 is SYDVKM. CDR3 coding DNA: TGTGCCAGCAGGATCTACGGACGGGGATATGGCTACACCTTC. Translated, it gives CASRIYGRGYGYTF.

The chain recombines TRBV5-6 with TRBJ1-6; unclear D gene. This CDR3 is 14 amino acids long. V lost 0 bases to trimming and J lost 9 bases, with 10 bases between them. Looked up from germline, CDR1 is SGHDT and CDR2 is YYEEEE. The CDR3 reads CASSLGDRGSPLHF. The CDR3 nucleotides are TGTGCCAGCAGCTTGGGCGACCGAGGTTCACCCCTCCACTTT.

This clone was seen more than once but under ten times. V gene TRBV6-5 combines with J gene TRBJ1-2; 8 bases are shared with TRBD1. Germline CDR1 is MNHEY and CDR2 is SVGAGI. Losses at the gene ends were 6 bases for V and 8 bases for J; bases not matched to a gene: 2. The CDR3 extends over 11 amino acids. CDR3 residues: CASSRQGGYTF. The CDR3 nucleotides read TGTGCCAGCAGCAGACAGGGGGGCTACACCTTC.

The chain recombines TRBV6-2 or TRBV6-3 with TRBJ1-2; D ambiguous. From germline, CDR1 is MNHEY and CDR2 SVGEGT. V was trimmed by 5 bases and J by 4 bases, leaving 14 bases between them. The CDR3 has 14 residues. CDR3 in DNA: TGTGCCAGCAGTGTACAGAGTATGGTCTATGGCTACACCTTC. It is translated as CASSVQSMVYGYTF.